This TCR beta chain was profiled in a study of cytomegalovirus exposure and HLA in healthy donors. Both 60 Vbeta primers and 13 Jbeta primers went into the PCR. The table came from immunoSEQ multiplex PCR; TCRdb's copy has only in-frame clones and leaves some out. The sample yields fewer than 120,000 clones, about 80% seen once. V was clipped by 5 bases and J by 2 bases; unmatched bases: 3. Germline V gene data show CDR1 as GTSNPN and CDR2 as SVGIG (reference sequence). The CDR3 covers 14 residues. A remark on this clone: Its specificity is not known.

Regarding the study as a whole: In a later analysis, TCR association rates varied by HLA locus: DRB1 most, HLA-C fewest.

Source material: PBMCs. The V and J genes are TRBV30 and TRBJ2-3; 11 bases line up with TRBD2. The receptor was isolated from a man younger than 40 in good health and CMV-seropositive. CDR3 amino acids: CAWASGGLTDTQYF. DNA for the CDR3: TGTGCCTGGGCTAGCGGGGGGCTCACAGATACGCAGTATTTT.